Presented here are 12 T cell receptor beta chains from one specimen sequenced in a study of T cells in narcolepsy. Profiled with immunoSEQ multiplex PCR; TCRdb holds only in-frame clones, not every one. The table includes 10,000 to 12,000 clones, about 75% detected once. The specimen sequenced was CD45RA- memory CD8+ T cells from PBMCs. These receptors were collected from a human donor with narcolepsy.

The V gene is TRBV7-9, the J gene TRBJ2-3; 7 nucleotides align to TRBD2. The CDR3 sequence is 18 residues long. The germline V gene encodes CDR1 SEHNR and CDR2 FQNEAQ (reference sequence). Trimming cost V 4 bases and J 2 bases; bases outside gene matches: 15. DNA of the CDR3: TGTGCCAGCAGCTCCGGACTCTCCCCGGGACTACTCACAGATACGCAGTATTTT. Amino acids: CASSSGLSPGLLTDTQYF.

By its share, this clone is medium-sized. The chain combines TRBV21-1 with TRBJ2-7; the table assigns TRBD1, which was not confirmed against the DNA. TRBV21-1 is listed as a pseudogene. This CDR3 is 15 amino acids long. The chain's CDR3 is CASSDPGTGDYEQYF. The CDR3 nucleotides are TGTGCCAGCAGCGACCCCGGGACAGGGGACTACGAGCAGTACTTC.

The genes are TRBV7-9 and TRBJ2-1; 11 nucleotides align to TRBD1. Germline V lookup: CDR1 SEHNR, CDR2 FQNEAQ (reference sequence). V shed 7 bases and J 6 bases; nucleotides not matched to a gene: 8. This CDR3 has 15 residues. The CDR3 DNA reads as TGTGCCAGCATCCCCGGGACAGGGGGTAGCAATGAGCAGTTCTTC. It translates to CASIPGTGGSNEQFF.

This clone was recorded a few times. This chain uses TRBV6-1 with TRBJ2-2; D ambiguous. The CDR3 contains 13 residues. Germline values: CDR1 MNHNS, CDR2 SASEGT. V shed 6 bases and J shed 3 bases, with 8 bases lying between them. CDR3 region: CASSRHDTGELFF. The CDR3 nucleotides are TGTGCCAGCAGCAGGCATGACACCGGGGAGCTGTTTTTT.

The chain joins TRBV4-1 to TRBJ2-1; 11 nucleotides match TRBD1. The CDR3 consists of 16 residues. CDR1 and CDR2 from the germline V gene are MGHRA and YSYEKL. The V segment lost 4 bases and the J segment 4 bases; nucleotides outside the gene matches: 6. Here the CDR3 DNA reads TGCGCCAGCAGCCTGACGGACAGGGGGCTATACAATGAGCAGTTCTTC. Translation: CASSLTDRGLYNEQFF.

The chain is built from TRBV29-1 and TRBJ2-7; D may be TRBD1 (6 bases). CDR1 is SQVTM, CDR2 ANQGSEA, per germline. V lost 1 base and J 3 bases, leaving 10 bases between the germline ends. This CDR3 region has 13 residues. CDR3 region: CSVEGPQGYEQYF. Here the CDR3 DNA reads TGCAGCGTTGAAGGCCCACAGGGCTACGAGCAGTACTTC.

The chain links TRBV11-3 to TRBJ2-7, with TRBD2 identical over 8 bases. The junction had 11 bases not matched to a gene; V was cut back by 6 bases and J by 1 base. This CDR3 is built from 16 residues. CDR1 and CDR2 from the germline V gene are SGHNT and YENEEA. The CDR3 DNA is TGTGCCAGCAGACAAAATAGCGGGGTCGAATCCTACGAGCAGTACTTC. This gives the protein CASRQNSGVESYEQYF.

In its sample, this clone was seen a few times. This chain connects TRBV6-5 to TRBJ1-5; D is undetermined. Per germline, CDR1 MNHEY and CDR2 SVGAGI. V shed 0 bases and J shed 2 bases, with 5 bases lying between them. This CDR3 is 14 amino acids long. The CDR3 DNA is TGTGCCAGCAGTTACTCCTCGGGCAATCAGCCCCAGCATTTT. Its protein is CASSYSSGNQPQHF.

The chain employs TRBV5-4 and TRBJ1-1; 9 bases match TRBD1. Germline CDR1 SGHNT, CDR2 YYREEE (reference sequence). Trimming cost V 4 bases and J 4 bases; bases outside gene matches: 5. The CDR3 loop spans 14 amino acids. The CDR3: CASSVDRGGTEAFF. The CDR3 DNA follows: TGTGCCAGCAGCGTGGACAGGGGAGGCACTGAAGCTTTCTTT.

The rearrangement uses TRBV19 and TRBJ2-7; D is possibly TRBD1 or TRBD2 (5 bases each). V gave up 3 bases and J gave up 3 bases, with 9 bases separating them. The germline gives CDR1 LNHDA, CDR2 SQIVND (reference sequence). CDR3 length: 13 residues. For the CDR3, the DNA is TGTGCCAGTAGTATGGGGGACGGCTACGAGCAGTACTTC. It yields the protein CASSMGDGYEQYF.

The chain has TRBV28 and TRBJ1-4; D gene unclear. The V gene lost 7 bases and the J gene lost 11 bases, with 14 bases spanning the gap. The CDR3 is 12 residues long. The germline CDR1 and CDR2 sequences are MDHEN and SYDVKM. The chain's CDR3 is CASTPPRGKLFF. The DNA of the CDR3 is TGTGCCAGCACACCCCCCCGAGGTAAACTGTTTTTT.

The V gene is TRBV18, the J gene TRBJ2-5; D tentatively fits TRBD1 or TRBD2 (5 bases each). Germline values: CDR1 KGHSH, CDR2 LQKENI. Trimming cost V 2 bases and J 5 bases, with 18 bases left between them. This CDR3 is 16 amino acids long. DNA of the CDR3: TGTGCCAGCTCACCAGCCGGGACCTTGATGAGGGAGACCCAGTACTTC. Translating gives CASSPAGTLMRETQYF.